The following is a TCR beta chain sequence with its context. Its target is unknown. Researchers used genomic DNA as the template to profile TCR beta VDJ and CDR3. Via MiXCR, TCRdb re-called the reads, giving one row per CDR3 protein. The repertoire holds more than 150,000 distinct CDR3 sequences, approximately 48% seen once, with over 10% in the top ten. The V and J ends lost 5 bases and 0 bases respectively, with 14 bases between them. Germline V gives CDR1 SGDLS, CDR2 YYNGEE. The CDR3 totals 15 residues. This entry comes from a study of CD8+CD57+ T cells in acquired aplastic anemia. About the research overall: The average for DNA from sorted CD4+ and CD8+ cells was 2.5 to 4 ug. Study results and limitations: Over 25 CD8+ CDR3 sequences occurred in both the patients and the controls.

Patients chosen for sequencing had shown CD8+CD57+ cell expansion by flow cytometry. The rearrangement joins TRBV9 to TRBJ1-1, with TRBD1 as a possible D gene (5 bases). The source of this sequence is a human donor with aplastic anemia. The sequenced material came from sorted CD4+, CD8+, or CD8+CD57+ T cells (not recorded which) from PBMCs. The CDR3 protein is CASSGRQRLNTEAFF. The CDR3, as DNA: TGTGCCAGCAGTGGTAGACAGCGCTTGAACACTGAAGCTTTCTTT.